Listed below are T cell receptor beta chains from one sample, sequenced in a study of blood T cell repertoires in COVID-19. The method was immunoSEQ multiplex PCR; TCRdb's version includes in-frame clones alone and lacks a portion of them. The profile shows about 70,000 clones, roughly four fifths of them singletons. What was sequenced was peripheral blood. These receptors originate from a woman between 65 and 79 years old with acute or convalescent COVID-19. Each CDR3 is given with its conserved first and last residue. The order of the fields is D gene, V gene, J gene, clone size, CDR3 protein, CDR3 DNA. A D gene is named only where the DNA matches it firmly. Rows may omit the clone size; those that give it use once, few, many or a size class.

D: TRBD1
V: TRBV6-5
J: TRBJ2-7
size: NA
CDR3: CASSSTGGYEQYF
DNA: TGTGCCAGCAGCTCGACAGGGGGCTACGAGCAGTACTTC

D: NA
V: TRBV10-2
J: TRBJ2-7
size: NA
CDR3: CASNAANSYEQYF
DNA: TGCGCCAGCAACGCGGCGAACTCCTACGAGCAGTACTTC

D: TRBD2
V: TRBV4-1
J: TRBJ2-2
size: few
CDR3: CASSRGGSGSTGELFF
DNA: TGCGCCAGCAGCCGGGGAGGGAGCGGTAGTACCGGGGAGCTGTTTTTT

D: TRBD2
V: TRBV7-2
J: TRBJ2-1
size: few
CDR3: CASSLVAGEYNEQFF
DNA: TGTGCCAGCAGCTTGGTAGCGGGGGAATACAATGAGCAGTTCTTC

D: NA
V: TRBV6-6
J: TRBJ2-2
size: once
CDR3: CASSFSSGELFF
DNA: TGTGCCAGCAGTTTTAGTTCCGGGGAGCTGTTTTTT

D: TRBD2
V: TRBV28
J: TRBJ2-7
size: NA
CDR3: CASSLSPGLAGTYEQYF
DNA: TGTGCCAGCAGTTTATCCCCGGGACTAGCGGGAACCTACGAGCAGTACTTC

D: TRBD2
V: TRBV11-2
J: TRBJ2-1
size: NA
CDR3: CASSRGRGAYNEQFF
DNA: TGTGCCAGCAGCCGGGGGAGGGGCGCTTACAATGAGCAGTTCTTC

D: NA
V: TRBV19
J: TRBJ1-3
size: NA
CDR3: CASSTWTDGNTIYF
DNA: TGTGCCAGTAGTACCTGGACAGATGGAAACACCATATATTTT

D: TRBD1
V: TRBV6-2/TRBV6-3
J: TRBJ2-7
size: NA
CDR3: CASSYNRDRYYEQYF
DNA: TGTGCCAGCAGTTATAACCGGGACAGGTACTACGAGCAGTACTTC

D: NA
V: TRBV5-8
J: TRBJ1-2
size: NA
CDR3: CASSARSYGYTF
DNA: TGTGCCAGCAGCGCGCGGAGCTATGGCTACACCTTC

D: NA
V: TRBV7-9
J: TRBJ1-2
size: NA
CDR3: CASSLDLAEGYTF
DNA: TGTGCCAGCAGCTTAGACCTGGCAGAAGGCTACACCTTC

D: TRBD2
V: TRBV2
J: TRBJ2-1
size: NA
CDR3: CASSGLAGGEQFF
DNA: TGTGCCAGCAGTGGACTAGCGGGTGGAGAGCAGTTCTTC

D: TRBD1
V: TRBV3-1/TRBV3-2
J: TRBJ1-1
size: NA
CDR3: CASSPDRGRGEAFF
DNA: TGTGCCAGCAGTCCGGACAGGGGGCGAGGTGAAGCTTTCTTT

D: TRBD2
V: TRBV9
J: TRBJ2-1
size: NA
CDR3: CASSPRPLTSGTDSSYNEQFF
DNA: TGTGCCAGCAGCCCCCGTCCTTTGACTAGCGGGACTGATAGCTCCTACAATGAGCAGTTCTTC

D: NA
V: TRBV10-3
J: TRBJ1-5
size: NA
CDR3: CAISDLDGGIGNQPQHF
DNA: TGTGCCATCAGTGATTTGGACGGGGGGATAGGGAATCAGCCCCAGCATTTT

D: TRBD1
V: TRBV7-2
J: TRBJ1-3
size: few
CDR3: CASSFGTGVGNTIYF
DNA: TGTGCCAGCAGCTTTGGGACAGGGGTAGGAAACACCATATATTTT

D: NA
V: TRBV6-5
J: TRBJ2-4
size: NA
CDR3: CASSRAGLDLFF
DNA: TGTGCCAGCAGTCGTGCGGGGCTGGACCTTTTCTTC

D: NA
V: TRBV7-9
J: TRBJ1-1
size: NA
CDR3: CASSLQGPNTEAFF
DNA: TGTGCCAGCAGCTTGCAGGGTCCGAACACTGAAGCTTTCTTT

D: TRBD2
V: TRBV6-1
J: TRBJ2-3
size: NA
CDR3: CASSEGIAGGPHGTQYF
DNA: TGTGCCAGCAGTGAGGGGATAGCGGGGGGGCCGCACGGTACGCAGTATTTT

D: TRBD1
V: TRBV29-1
J: TRBJ1-2
size: NA
CDR3: CSVQGQGIYGYTF
DNA: TGCAGCGTTCAAGGACAGGGTATCTATGGCTACACCTTC

D: TRBD1
V: TRBV11-2
J: TRBJ1-1
size: NA
CDR3: CASSSGQGLGAFF
DNA: TGTGCCAGCAGCTCGGGACAGGGGTTAGGGGCTTTCTTT

D: TRBD1
V: TRBV7-8
J: TRBJ1-1
size: once
CDR3: CASSFSGRTGGAFF
DNA: TGTGCCAGCAGCTTTAGCGGGAGGACAGGCGGAGCTTTCTTT

D: TRBD1
V: TRBV30
J: TRBJ1-1
size: NA
CDR3: CAWSPIYRGRDTEAFF
DNA: TGTGCCTGGAGTCCCATCTACAGGGGTCGGGACACTGAAGCTTTCTTT

D: NA
V: TRBV6-2/TRBV6-3
J: TRBJ2-1
size: NA
CDR3: CASSQGQVVNEQFF
DNA: TGTGCCAGCAGTCAGGGCCAGGTGGTCAATGAGCAGTTCTTC

D: TRBD2
V: TRBV6-2/TRBV6-3
J: TRBJ2-1
size: NA
CDR3: CASSYRAGGYDEQFF
DNA: TGTGCCAGCAGTTACAGGGCGGGGGGCTATGACGAGCAGTTCTTC

D: NA
V: TRBV5-1
J: TRBJ1-4
size: NA
CDR3: CASSQDSSSNEKLFF
DNA: TGCGCCAGCAGCCAGGACAGTTCGAGTAATGAAAAACTGTTTTTT

D: NA
V: TRBV3-1/TRBV3-2
J: TRBJ2-7
size: NA
CDR3: CASSQGSRSNYEQYF
DNA: TGTGCCAGCAGCCAAGGGTCACGGTCAAACTACGAGCAGTACTTC

D: NA
V: TRBV6-5
J: TRBJ1-2
size: NA
CDR3: CASSLTQNYGYTF
DNA: TGTGCCAGCAGTTTGACTCAAAACTATGGCTACACCTTC

D: NA
V: TRBV19
J: TRBJ2-5
size: NA
CDR3: CASSIPGIETQYF
DNA: TGTGCCAGTAGTATTCCAGGTATAGAGACCCAGTACTTC

D: NA
V: TRBV15
J: TRBJ1-2
size: NA
CDR3: CATSGQPTNYGYTF
DNA: TGTGCCACCAGCGGACAGCCGACTAACTATGGCTACACCTTC

D: NA
V: TRBV7-9
J: TRBJ2-2
size: NA
CDR3: CASSLNTGELFF
DNA: TGTGCCAGCAGCCTAAACACCGGGGAGCTGTTTTTT

D: TRBD1
V: TRBV5-1
J: TRBJ2-6
size: NA
CDR3: CASRPMLTGGFSGANVLTF
DNA: TGCGCCAGCCGGCCGATGCTGACAGGGGGATTCTCTGGGGCCAACGTCCTGACTTTC

D: TRBD2
V: TRBV19
J: TRBJ2-5
size: NA
CDR3: CASSIGASGGSETQYF
DNA: TGTGCCAGTAGTATAGGGGCTAGCGGGGGGTCTGAGACCCAGTACTTC

D: NA
V: TRBV10-1
J: TRBJ2-7
size: few
CDR3: CASSDQVSYEQYF
DNA: TGCGCCAGCAGTGACCAGGTCTCCTACGAGCAGTACTTC

D: NA
V: TRBV30
J: TRBJ1-6
size: NA
CDR3: CAWRRGSYNSPLHF
DNA: TGTGCCTGGAGACGGGGATCCTATAATTCACCCCTCCACTTT

D: TRBD1
V: TRBV7-9
J: TRBJ2-1
size: NA
CDR3: CANSPSGPTGDSSYNEQFF
DNA: TGTGCCAACAGCCCCTCGGGGCCGACAGGGGACAGCTCCTACAATGAGCAGTTCTTC

D: NA
V: TRBV30
J: TRBJ1-4
size: NA
CDR3: CAWSPRGGEKLFF
DNA: TGTGCCTGGAGTCCCAGAGGAGGTGAAAAACTGTTTTTT

D: NA
V: TRBV5-6
J: TRBJ2-4
size: few
CDR3: CASSSGAPAQDRKNIQYF
DNA: TGTGCCAGCAGCTCCGGAGCGCCCGCACAGGATCGCAAAAACATTCAGTACTTC

D: NA
V: TRBV24-1
J: TRBJ2-2
size: NA
CDR3: CATGPPGTGELFF
DNA: TGTGCCACCGGGCCCCCCGGCACCGGGGAGCTGTTTTTT

D: TRBD2
V: TRBV27
J: TRBJ2-7
size: NA
CDR3: CASSLSGGRGGGGYEQYF
DNA: TGTGCCAGCAGTTTATCGGGGGGGAGGGGTGGAGGAGGCTACGAGCAGTACTTC

D: TRBD2
V: TRBV5-1
J: TRBJ2-1
size: NA
CDR3: CASSFQRGGIDEQFF
DNA: TGCGCCAGCAGCTTTCAGCGGGGGGGCATAGATGAGCAGTTCTTC

D: TRBD2
V: TRBV28
J: TRBJ2-7
size: NA
CDR3: CASSHQTSPYEQYF
DNA: TGTGCCAGCAGTCACCAGACTAGCCCCTATGAGCAATACTTC

D: NA
V: TRBV6-6
J: TRBJ1-6
size: NA
CDR3: CASRDRTESPLHF
DNA: TGTGCCAGCAGAGACAGGACAGAGTCACCCCTCCACTTT

D: NA
V: TRBV18
J: TRBJ1-1
size: few
CDR3: CASSPRANTEAFF
DNA: TGTGCCAGCTCACCCAGGGCGAACACTGAAGCTTTCTTT

D: NA
V: TRBV19
J: TRBJ2-6
size: NA
CDR3: CASRVVFLGANVLTF
DNA: TGTGCCAGTAGGGTAGTATTTCTGGGGGCCAACGTCCTGACTTTC

D: NA
V: TRBV7-2
J: TRBJ2-5
size: NA
CDR3: CASSLIGGAQTQYF
DNA: TGTGCCAGCAGCCTCATTGGGGGGGCACAGACCCAGTACTTC

D: NA
V: TRBV3-1/TRBV3-2
J: TRBJ2-2
size: NA
CDR3: CASSQDLAGTGELFF
DNA: TGTGCCAGCAGCCAAGACCTCGCAGGTACCGGGGAGCTGTTTTTT

D: NA
V: TRBV14
J: TRBJ2-7
size: once
CDR3: CASSLVTGNDEQYF
DNA: TGTGCCAGCAGCCTAGTTACAGGGAATGACGAGCAGTACTTC

D: NA
V: TRBV9
J: TRBJ2-3
size: NA
CDR3: CASSVEGLDTQYF
DNA: TGTGCCAGCAGCGTAGAGGGGTTAGATACGCAGTATTTT

D: NA
V: TRBV28
J: TRBJ2-1
size: NA
CDR3: CASSYLWGREQFF
DNA: TGTGCCAGCAGTTACTTGTGGGGGAGGGAGCAGTTCTTC

D: NA
V: TRBV4-1
J: TRBJ1-3
size: NA
CDR3: CASSQGTSPGNTIYF
DNA: TGCGCCAGCAGCCAAGGGACATCTCCTGGAAACACCATATATTTT